Listed here are 12 T cell receptor beta chains from one sample, sequenced in a study of response to subunit inactivated influenza vaccine. One entry per CDR3 protein results from TCRdb running MiXCR on the RT-PCR reads. The sample has 540,000 or so distinct CDR3 sequences, about an eighth seen once; the top ten hold under 15%. Sample: PBMCs from blood, taken 45 days after vaccination. The receptors were gathered from a man aged 50-59 years who received an inactivated influenza vaccine.

This chain joins TRBV4-3 and TRBJ2-6; D not resolved. V shed 3 bases and J shed 2 bases, with 23 bases lying between them. Germline CDR1 and CDR2: LGHNA and YSLEER. The CDR3 is made up of 20 amino acids. CDR3: CASSHDFLRPSRPGANVLTF. CDR3 bases: TGCGCCAGCAGCCACGACTTCCTACGGCCATCTAGGCCTGGGGCCAACGTCCTGACTTTC.

This clonotype came up a few times. The chain couples TRBV20-1 to TRBJ2-7; D is ambiguous. V was pared by 6 bases and J by 3 bases, with 6 bases between. CDR1 is DFQATT, CDR2 SNEGSKA, per germline (reference sequence). The CDR3 sequence is 10 residues long. The CDR3 nucleotides are TGCAGTGCGCCCTACTACGAGCAGTACTTC. Its translation is CSAPYYEQYF.

This clonotype was seen many times. This chain connects TRBV11-2 to TRBJ2-3; no clear D gene. V lost 3 bases, J lost 0 bases, and 7 bases lay in between. Germline V gives CDR1 SGHAT, CDR2 FQNNGV. This CDR3 spans 14 amino acids. CDR3 residues: CASSFRRSTDTQYF. CDR3 DNA sequence: TGTGCCAGCAGCTTCCGGCGGAGCACAGATACGCAGTATTTT.

This clonotype was detected ten times or more. The rearrangement uses TRBV12-3 or TRBV12-4 and TRBJ2-1, with 7 bases that match TRBD1. V trimming: 6 bases; J trimming: 7 bases; junction bases outside the gene matches: 6. This CDR3 has 13 residues. CDR3 coding DNA: TGTGCCAGCAGGCCAGGGACAGTAAATGAGCAGTTCTTC. Encoded protein: CASRPGTVNEQFF.

This clonotype was detected a few times. This chain joins TRBV10-3 and TRBJ2-1; a weak D match, TRBD2 (6 bases). The CDR3 loop spans 14 amino acids. V was trimmed by 6 bases and J by 8 bases, leaving 17 bases between them. CDR1 ENHRY and CDR2 SYGVKD come from the germline V gene. The CDR3 nucleotides read TGTGCCATCAGGCCGGGACTCGGATTGGATGAGCAGTTCTTC. This translates into CAIRPGLGLDEQFF.

The chain carries TRBV4-1 and TRBJ1-1; TRBD1 matches at 11 bases. The J segment lost 6 bases and the V segment lost 1 base, leaving 4 bases of the junction unmatched. Germline-derived CDR1 and CDR2 are MGHRA and YSYEKL. The CDR3 consists of 15 residues. The CDR3 here is CASSQVGQGAAEAFF. CDR3 nucleotide sequence: TGCGCCAGCAGCCAAGTCGGACAGGGGGCGGCTGAAGCTTTCTTT.

This clonotype was seen a handful of times. The genes are TRBV12-3 or TRBV12-4 and TRBJ1-2, with D maybe TRBD1 (5 bases). V was shortened by 6 bases and J by 5 bases, with 16 bases between the two germline ends. This CDR3 contains 14 residues. The CDR3 DNA reads TGTGCCAGCAGACTCGGGACCTCGGGATATGGCTACACCTTC. This gives the protein CASRLGTSGYGYTF.

This clonotype was counted only a few times. This chain connects TRBV5-1 to TRBJ1-3; no definite D call. Trimming removed 4 bases at V and 2 bases at J, with 7 bases between. The V gene's germline CDR1 is SGHRS and CDR2 YFSETQ. CDR3 length: 13 amino acids. The CDR3 coding sequence is TGCGCCAGCAGCGGGGTGCCTGGAAACACCATATATTTT. Translation gives CASSGVPGNTIYF.

This clonotype was recorded once. The V and J genes are TRBV6-1 and TRBJ2-5; maybe TRBD1 (5 bases). The CDR3 sequence is 15 residues long. V lost 2 bases and J lost 4, with 14 bases in between. From germline, CDR1 is MNHNS and CDR2 SASEGT. The CDR3 sequence is CASSEQQGNTETQYF. The CDR3 DNA sequence: TGTGCCAGCAGTGAACAGCAGGGAAACACAGAGACCCAGTACTTC.

This clonotype has a handful of counts. This chain uses TRBV12-3 or TRBV12-4 with TRBJ1-6; 8 nucleotides line up with TRBD1. The CDR3 loop spans 14 amino acids. V was pared by 5 bases and J by 9 bases, with 6 bases of the junction left unmatched. DNA of the CDR3: TGTGCCAGCAGTCCCAGGGGGCTCGGTTCACCCCTCCACTTT. Amino acids: CASSPRGLGSPLHF.

At least ten counts were recorded for this clonotype. The chain combines TRBV12-3 or TRBV12-4 with TRBJ1-1; D possibly corresponds to TRBD1 (5 bases). The CDR3 has 15 residues. Trimming removed 6 bases at V and 3 bases at J, with 17 bases between. The CDR3 sequence is CASRDIRSGDTEAFF. The CDR3 DNA reads as TGTGCCAGCAGAGACATACGCTCGGGGGACACTGAAGCTTTCTTT.

The gene calls are TRBV19 and TRBJ2-7; no definite D call. This CDR3 is 15 amino acids long. The germline gives CDR1 LNHDA, CDR2 SQIVND (reference sequence). Trimming removed 5 bases at V and 0 bases at J, with 14 bases between. The CDR3 reads CASSARLISSYEQYF. The DNA for the CDR3 is TGTGCCAGTAGTGCACGGTTGATAAGCTCCTACGAGCAGTACTTC.